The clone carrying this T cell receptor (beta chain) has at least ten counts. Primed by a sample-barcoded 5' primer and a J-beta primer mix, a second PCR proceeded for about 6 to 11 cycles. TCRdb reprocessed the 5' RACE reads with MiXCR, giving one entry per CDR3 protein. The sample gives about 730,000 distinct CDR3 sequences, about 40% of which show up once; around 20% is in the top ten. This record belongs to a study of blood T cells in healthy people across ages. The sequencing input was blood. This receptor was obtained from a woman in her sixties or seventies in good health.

The CDR3 DNA reads TGTGCCATCAGTGATCAGACAGGGTCCTACGAGCAGTACTTC. This translates into CAISDQTGSYEQYF. V usage is TRBV10-3 and J usage is TRBJ2-7; 7 nucleotides match TRBD1. The CDR3 is 14 amino acids. From germline, CDR1 is ENHRY and CDR2 SYGVKD. Germline trimming cut 3 bases from V and 1 base from J; bases unmatched to any gene: 3.